This T cell receptor beta chain was recovered during a study of blood T cell repertoires in COVID-19. In the study overall: Samples came from the United States, Italy and Spain, spanning acute and convalescent COVID-19.

Source study methods: Amplification with reference gene primers provided the estimates of nucleated cell counts. Data came from immunoSEQ multiplex PCR; TCRdb stores just in-frame clones and leaves some out. The DNA was the basis for D and trimming; V, J and clone size are from that table. Of under 200,000 clones detected, just under 85% appear once; the ten largest clones hold 0.9% to 0.95%. Seattle patient enrollment occurred during active infection, with longitudinal follow-up thereafter. The TCR sequence derives from a man aged 55 to 70 with COVID-19, enrolled during active disease. The sequenced sample was peripheral blood.

The CDR3 sequence: CASSLSGSQPQHF. The CDR3 bases are TGTGCCAGCAGCTTATCAGGATCTCAGCCCCAGCATTTT. The chain is built from TRBV7-6 and TRBJ1-5, with D unclear. The ends were cut back, 2 bases at V and 6 bases at J, with 8 bases in the middle. Germline CDR1 reads SGHVS; CDR2 reads FNYEAQ. This CDR3 has 13 residues.